These 10 T cell receptor beta chains originate from one sample sequenced in a study of T cell repertoires in cytomegalovirus infection. From the reads, TCRdb called clonotypes with MiXCR, one entry per CDR3 protein. The sample includes over 200,000 distinct CDR3 sequences, roughly an eighth of them seen just once. Sequences were obtained from PBMCs. These receptors came from a human donor in good health (CMV status not recorded). Some clones in this sample may be carry-over from other donors' samples.

This clonotype was seen at least ten times. The V gene is TRBV6-1, the J gene TRBJ1-1; D gene uncertain. Germline V CDR1 and CDR2: MNHNS, SASEGT. V dropped 10 bases and J dropped 5 bases, with 17 bases sitting between them. The CDR3 consists of 13 residues. The CDR3 here is CATQMKWATEAFF. Written as DNA, the CDR3 is TGTGCCACCCAAATGAAGTGGGCAACTGAAGCTTTCTTT.

The J gene is TRBJ1-2, the V gene TRBV2, with D possibly matching TRBD1 (5 bases). The CDR3 extends over 12 amino acids. The germline CDR1 and CDR2 sequences are SNHLY and FYNNEI. The V gene lost 6 bases and the J gene lost 4 bases, with 9 bases spanning the gap. The CDR3 protein is CASRGVFYGYTF. The CDR3 bases are TGTGCCAGCAGGGGGGTTTTCTATGGCTACACCTTC.

This clonotype was counted at least ten times. This chain joins TRBV7-9 and TRBJ1-5; no reliable D call. This CDR3 is built from 14 residues. V gave up 1 base and J gave up 3 bases, with 7 bases separating them. CDR1 SEHNR and CDR2 FQNEAQ come from the germline V gene (reference sequence). CDR3 protein: CASSLGAANQPQHF. The CDR3 DNA reads as TGTGCCAGCAGCTTAGGAGCGGCCAATCAGCCCCAGCATTTT.

This clonotype came up many times. This chain joins TRBV28 and TRBJ1-2; D is uncertain. There are 12 residues in the CDR3. Trimming stripped 9 bases from V and 4 bases from J, with 12 bases between. Germline V gene data show CDR1 as MDHEN and CDR2 as SYDVKM. This chain's CDR3 is CASYVEVYGYTF. In nucleotides, the CDR3 is TGTGCCAGTTATGTAGAGGTCTATGGCTACACCTTC.

This clonotype was counted ten times or more. The rearrangement uses TRBV28 and TRBJ1-1, with D unresolved. Germline V gives CDR1 MDHEN, CDR2 SYDVKM. The CDR3 extends over 14 amino acids. Between the trimmed V and J ends, which lost 5 bases and 5 bases, there was a span of 15 bases. This CDR3 reads CASSTQGDRTEAFF. The CDR3 DNA reads TGTGCCAGCAGTACCCAAGGTGATAGAACTGAAGCTTTCTTT.

At least ten counts were recorded for this clonotype. Mismatch with germline at one junction end may stem from a read error. CDR3 in DNA: TGTGCCAACAGCTTAGCCAGACTAGCGGGGGGGCTTGAGAACACAGATACGCAGTATTTT. Encoded protein: CANSLARLAGGLENTDTQYF. The chain combines TRBV7-8 with TRBJ2-3; TRBD2 matches 14 bases. Germline CDR1 reads SGHVS; CDR2 reads FQNEAQ. The CDR3 has 20 residues.

A few counts support this clonotype. The rearrangement uses TRBV19 and TRBJ1-5; D call uncertain. The CDR3 consists of 14 residues. Trimming left V 7 bases short and J 2 bases short, with 12 bases between. Germline assignment: CDR1 LNHDA and CDR2 SQIVND (reference sequence). The CDR3 DNA sequence: TGTGCCAGTAAGGCGACATCGGGCAATCAGCCCCAGCATTTT. Its protein product is CASKATSGNQPQHF.

This clonotype was counted ten times or more. The chain has TRBV7-2 and TRBJ2-7, with D tentatively TRBD2 (7 bases). Germline-derived CDR1 and CDR2 are SGHTA and FQGNSA. The CDR3 is 14 residues long. V was shortened by 6 bases and J by 3 bases, with 15 bases between the two germline ends. This chain's CDR3 is CASSLGGLLYEQYF. As DNA, the CDR3 is TGTGCCAGCAGTCTGGGGGGGCTTCTCTACGAGCAGTACTTC.

This clonotype has just a few counts. The CDR3 protein is CASSPGVSPAYEQFF. The CDR3 DNA follows: TGTGCCAGCAGCCCGGGGGTGTCCCCGGCATATGAGCAGTTCTTC. This chain connects TRBV7-9 to TRBJ2-1, with D maybe TRBD2 (6 bases). V was trimmed by 5 bases and J by 8 bases, leaving 19 bases between them. This CDR3 is 15 amino acids long. Germline V gene data show CDR1 as SEHNR and CDR2 as FQNEAQ (reference sequence).

The CDR3 loop is CASSEQDIDYGYTF. DNA of the CDR3: TGCGCCAGCAGTGAGCAGGACATAGACTATGGCTACACCTTC. The chain joins TRBV10-1 to TRBJ1-2; tentatively, D is TRBD1 (5 bases). Per the germline V gene, CDR1 is WNHNN and CDR2 is SYGVQD (reference sequence). This CDR3 is built from 14 residues. V lost 2 bases, J lost 3 bases, and 10 bases lay in between.